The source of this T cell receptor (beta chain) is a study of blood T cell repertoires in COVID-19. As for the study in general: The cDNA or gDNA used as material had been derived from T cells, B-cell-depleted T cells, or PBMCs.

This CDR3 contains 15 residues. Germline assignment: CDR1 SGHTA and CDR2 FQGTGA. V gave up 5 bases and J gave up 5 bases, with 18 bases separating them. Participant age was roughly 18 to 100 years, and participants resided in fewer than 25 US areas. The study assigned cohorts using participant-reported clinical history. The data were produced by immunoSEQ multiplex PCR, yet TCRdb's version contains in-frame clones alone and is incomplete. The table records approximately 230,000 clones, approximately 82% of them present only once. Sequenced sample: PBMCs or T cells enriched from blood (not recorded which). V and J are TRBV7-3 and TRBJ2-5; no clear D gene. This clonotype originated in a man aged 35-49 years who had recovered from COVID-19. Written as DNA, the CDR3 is TGTGCCAGCAGCCCCCGTCCGTTCCCCGGGGAGACCCAGTACTTC. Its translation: CASSPRPFPGETQYF. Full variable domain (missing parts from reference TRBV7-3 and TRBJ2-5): GAGVSQTPSNKVTEKGKYVELRCDPISGHTALYWYRQSLGQGPEFLIYFQGTGAADDSGLPNDRFFAVRPEGSVSTLKIQRTERGDSAVYLCASSPRPFPGETQYFGPGTRLLVL.